Listed here are 4 T cell receptor beta chains from one sample, sequenced in a study of Ad26.COV2.S vaccination and SARS-CoV-2 variants. Using immunoSEQ multiplex PCR, the repertoire was profiled, and TCRdb retains in-frame clones only, with some absent. The data show around 86,000 clones, with approximately 86% seen just once and roughly 15% held by the top ten. This sample comprised peripheral blood, obtained after recovery from COVID-19. These receptors were taken from a human donor who had recovered from COVID-19.

This chain joins TRBV7-2 and TRBJ1-4; D is unclear. This CDR3 region has 14 residues. Trimming shortened V by 5 bases and J by 0 bases, and 7 bases separated the two germline ends. CDR1 SGHTA and CDR2 FQGNSA come from the germline V gene. The CDR3 region is CASSPQTTNEKLFF. The CDR3 DNA follows: TGTGCCAGCAGCCCCCAAACAACTAATGAAAAACTGTTTTTT.

This chain uses TRBV10-3 with TRBJ1-4; D may be TRBD1 (5 bases). The CDR3 runs 13 residues. The V end was cut by 6 bases, the J end by 3 bases, with 8 bases between. The germline V gene encodes CDR1 ENHRY and CDR2 SYGVKD. The DNA for the CDR3 is TGTGCCATCAGGGGACCTCCTAATGAAAAACTGTTTTTT. Translated, it gives CAIRGPPNEKLFF.

There are a few counts of this clone. The chain carries TRBV7-2 and TRBJ1-4; D remains ambiguous. CDR1 is SGHTA and CDR2 is FQGNSA in the germline V gene. The CDR3 is made up of 14 amino acids. Trimming stripped 6 bases from V and 7 bases from J, with 15 bases between. The CDR3 bases are TGTGCCAGCAGACGAGGCGGTGGGAGTGAAAAACTGTTTTTT. Translation: CASRRGGGSEKLFF.

This chain uses TRBV24-1 with TRBJ2-1; unclear D gene. The V and J ends lost 0 bases and 3 bases respectively, with 14 bases between them. The CDR3 length is 17 residues. The germline CDR1 and CDR2 sequences are KGHDR and SFDVKD. The CDR3 DNA is TGTGCCACCAGTGATTTGCACTACGGTAATAGCTACAATGAGCAGTTCTTC. This translates into CATSDLHYGNSYNEQFF.